One sample yielded the 22 T cell receptor beta chains listed below, sequenced in a study of Ad26.COV2.S vaccination and SARS-CoV-2 variants (dated by TCRdb to the early 2020s). The library was generated by the immunoSEQ multiplex PCR assay. TCRdb mirrors the immuneACCESS table, restricted to in-frame sequences. Some clones are absent from its copies; in checked studies, under half trace to an unresolved V gene, and the reason for the others is unknown. The sample table holds some 250,000 clones, of which 85% to 90% were seen once. Around 11% of the sample goes to the ten largest clones. Read against the paper, the sample's treatment or condition label means: 15 to 20 received Ad26.COV2.S at low or high dose, single or two shots; about 5 received placebo; per-sample allocation not given. For vaccine and placebo recipients, the sequenced repertoires came from samples collected on day 63 after the first injection.

The sequencing used peripheral blood, collected in a trial of Ad26.COV2.S vaccine versus placebo. These receptor sequences come from a person aged 18-60 years who received the Ad26.COV2.S COVID-19 vaccine or a placebo.

The chain joins TRBV2 to TRBJ1-4; no clear D. Germline V gives CDR1 SNHLY, CDR2 FYNNEI. V was shortened by 4 bases and J by 8 bases, with 8 bases between the two germline ends. The CDR3 loop spans 12 amino acids. In nucleotides, the CDR3 is TGTGCCAGCAGTGTAAAAAGGGAAAAACTGTTTTTT. Amino acids: CASSVKREKLFF.

The chain couples TRBV28 to TRBJ1-5, with a weak D call TRBD1 (5 bases). The CDR3 is 15 amino acids. Germline CDR1 MDHEN, CDR2 SYDVKM. Trimming took off 3 bases at V and 6 bases at J, with 15 bases between the two ends. Here the CDR3 reads CASSLGRERSQPQHF. DNA of the CDR3: TGTGCCAGCAGTTTGGGCAGGGAAAGGAGTCAGCCCCAGCATTTT.

V gene TRBV19 combines with J gene TRBJ2-3; TRBD2 matches at 9 bases. After removal of 3 bases from V and 5 bases from J, the junction contained 3 bases not matched to a gene. This CDR3 comprises 14 residues. Germline CDR1 and CDR2: LNHDA and SQIVND (reference sequence). CDR3 amino acids: CASSMTSGRDTQYF. CDR3 in DNA: TGTGCCAGTAGTATGACTAGCGGACGAGATACGCAGTATTTT. Together with reference TRBV19 and TRBJ2-3, the CDR3 gives the full variable domain: DGGITQSPKYLFRKEGQNVTLSCEQNLNHDAMYWYRQDPGQGLRLIYYSQIVNDFQKGDIAEGYSVSREKKESFPLTVTSAQKNPTAFYLCASSMTSGRDTQYFGPGTRLTVL.

The gene calls are TRBV6-1 and TRBJ2-3, with 8 bases fitting TRBD1. This CDR3 region has 17 residues. V shed 4 bases and J 1 base; nucleotides not matched to a gene: 10. Germline assignment: CDR1 MNHNS and CDR2 SASEGT. The CDR3 region is CASSGGRGLEGTDTQYF. The CDR3 DNA reads TGTGCCAGCAGTGGGGGCAGGGGGCTTGAAGGCACAGATACGCAGTATTTT.

The chain has TRBV29-1 and TRBJ2-7, with D unresolved. Trimming left V 2 bases short and J 0 bases short, with 11 bases between. Germline lookup yields CDR1 SQVTM and CDR2 ANQGSEA. The CDR3 contains 14 residues. CDR3 residues: CSVESEDSSYEQYF. DNA for the CDR3: TGCAGCGTTGAATCCGAGGATAGCTCCTACGAGCAGTACTTC.

This clone appeared a single time. This sequence joins TRBV19 and TRBJ2-5; possibly TRBD2 for D (6 bases). The germline CDR1 and CDR2 sequences are LNHDA and SQIVND (reference sequence). Trimming left V 6 bases short and J 5 bases short, with 13 bases between. This CDR3 region has 13 residues. This chain's CDR3 is CASRTSGEETQYF. The CDR3 region has the DNA TGTGCCAGTAGGACTAGTGGTGAGGAGACCCAGTACTTC.

This chain connects TRBV3-1 (or the pseudogene TRBV3-2) to TRBJ2-7; perhaps TRBD2 as D (6 bases). The V gene lost 6 bases and the J gene lost 0 bases, with 9 bases spanning the gap. The CDR3 runs 13 residues. CDR1 and CDR2 (germline): LGHDT, YNNKEL (reference sequence). The CDR3 spells CASSRTTSYEQYF. DNA of the CDR3: TGTGCCAGCAGTCGGACTACCTCCTACGAGCAGTACTTC.

V gene TRBV5-6 combines with J gene TRBJ2-7; 8 bases line up with TRBD2. The CDR3 is 13 amino acids. Per the germline V gene, CDR1 is SGHDT and CDR2 is YYEEEE. V trimming: 7 bases; J trimming: 5 bases; junction bases outside the gene matches: 8. CDR3 sequence (DNA): TGTGCCAGCTCATTTCGGGGGGGCAACGAGCAGTACTTC. This translates into CASSFRGGNEQYF. The full variable domain, its missing parts supplied by reference TRBV5-6 and TRBJ2-7, is DAGVTQSPTHLIKTRGQQVTLRCSPKSGHDTVSWYQQALGQGPQFIFQYYEEEERQRGNFPDRFSGHQFPNYSSELNVNALLLGDSALYLCASSFRGGNEQYFGPGTRLTVT.

This clone was counted once. The V and J genes are TRBV5-5 and TRBJ1-4; 9 nucleotides agree with TRBD1. The CDR3 contains 15 residues. Germline V gene data show CDR1 as SGHKS and CDR2 as YYEKEE (reference sequence). The ends lost 5 bases at V and 4 bases at J; junction bases unmatched: 6. The CDR3 DNA reads as TGTGCCAGCAGGGCGGACAGGGGAAATAATGAAAAACTGTTTTTT. This translates into CASRADRGNNEKLFF.

J is TRBJ2-7 and V is TRBV5-6; TRBD2 agrees at 8 bases. The V gene's germline CDR1 is SGHDT and CDR2 YYEEEE. After removal of 4 bases from V and 6 bases from J, the junction contained 0 bases not matched to a gene. This CDR3 is built from 11 residues. Here the CDR3 DNA reads TGTGCCAGCAGCGCGGGGGGCGAGCAGTACTTC. This translates into CASSAGGEQYF. Complete variable domain (other parts from reference TRBV5-6 and TRBJ2-7): DAGVTQSPTHLIKTRGQQVTLRCSPKSGHDTVSWYQQALGQGPQFIFQYYEEEERQRGNFPDRFSGHQFPNYSSELNVNALLLGDSALYLCASSAGGEQYFGPGTRLTVT.

The chain combines TRBV19 with TRBJ2-7; no definite D call. Per the germline V gene, CDR1 is LNHDA and CDR2 is SQIVND (reference sequence). V was cut by 3 bases and J by 3 bases, with 12 bases left in between. The CDR3 spans 14 residues. The CDR3 DNA reads as TGTGCCAGTAGTATTTGCCTGCTAGTCTACGAGCAGTACTTC. This translates into CASSICLLVYEQYF.

The chain has TRBV5-6 and TRBJ1-1; the D is unclear. This CDR3 has 11 residues. CDR1 is SGHDT, CDR2 YYEEEE, per germline. Trimming left V 3 bases short and J 9 bases short, with 9 bases between. The DNA of the CDR3 is TGTGCCAGCAGCTACCAATCCCAAGCTTTCTTT. Its translation: CASSYQSQAFF. The variable domain in full, completed from reference TRBV5-6 and TRBJ1-1, reads DAGVTQSPTHLIKTRGQQVTLRCSPKSGHDTVSWYQQALGQGPQFIFQYYEEEERQRGNFPDRFSGHQFPNYSSELNVNALLLGDSALYLCASSYQSQAFFGQGTRLTVV.

This clone has only one observation. This chain links TRBV2 with TRBJ2-7; D is uncertain. Trimming left V 5 bases short and J 0 bases short, with 11 bases between. Germline V gene lookup returns CDR1 SNHLY and CDR2 FYNNEI. The CDR3 sequence is 14 residues long. The CDR3 region has the DNA TGTGCCAGCAGTTGGGAAGTTCTCTCCTACGAGCAGTACTTC. Protein product: CASSWEVLSYEQYF.

The chain links TRBV18 to TRBJ2-5; D uncertain. From germline, CDR1 is KGHSH and CDR2 LQKENI. V lost 6 bases and J 2 bases, leaving 7 bases between the germline ends. CDR3 length: 12 residues. CDR3 DNA sequence: TGTGCCAGCTCCTCCCAACAAGAGACCCAGTACTTC. Translated, it gives CASSSQQETQYF.

CDR3 loop: CASTPRGGSNQPQHF. The CDR3 DNA reads as TGTGCCAGTACCCCGAGGGGGGGGAGCAATCAGCCCCAGCATTTT. The gene calls are TRBV19 and TRBJ1-5; possible D gene TRBD1, 6 bases. Trimming took off 7 bases at V and 1 base at J, with 14 bases between the two ends. CDR3 length equals 15 residues. The germline V gene encodes CDR1 LNHDA and CDR2 SQIVND (reference sequence). Full variable domain (remainder filled in from reference TRBV19 and TRBJ1-5): DGGITQSPKYLFRKEGQNVTLSCEQNLNHDAMYWYRQDPGQGLRLIYYSQIVNDFQKGDIAEGYSVSREKKESFPLTVTSAQKNPTAFYLCASTPRGGSNQPQHFGDGTRLSIL.

The chain carries TRBV6-5 and TRBJ1-3; D remains ambiguous. Looked up from germline, CDR1 is MNHEY and CDR2 is SVGAGI. The CDR3 has 14 residues. The V gene lost 2 bases and the J gene lost 0 bases, with 5 bases spanning the gap. The CDR3 coding sequence is TGTGCCAGCAGTTACGGATTCTCTGGAAACACCATATATTTT. Amino acid sequence: CASSYGFSGNTIYF.

The table lists this clone with a few counts. V and J are TRBV28 and TRBJ2-4; D is tentatively TRBD1 or TRBD2 (5 bases each). V lost 4 bases, J lost 5 bases, and 21 bases lay in between. The length of the CDR3 is 17 residues. Looked up from germline, CDR1 is MDHEN and CDR2 is SYDVKM. CDR3: CASSSSWDAPNENIQYF. The CDR3, as DNA: TGTGCCAGCAGTTCTAGCTGGGACGCTCCTAACGAAAACATTCAGTACTTC.

V gene TRBV27 combines with J gene TRBJ2-1, with a possible D match to TRBD1 (6 bases). The CDR3 loop spans 15 amino acids. Germline V gives CDR1 MNHEY, CDR2 SMNVEV (reference sequence). With 6 bases removed from V and 2 bases from J, the gap between germline ends came to 14 bases. CDR3 bases: TGTGCCAGCAGCCTCGGGACACCTACCTACAATGAGCAGTTCTTC. This codes for CASSLGTPTYNEQFF.

The chain is built from TRBV6-6 and TRBJ2-7, with D tentatively TRBD1 (6 bases). Germline V CDR1 and CDR2: MNHNY, SVGAGI (reference sequence). Trimming took off 3 bases at V and 1 base at J, with 10 bases between the two ends. The length of the CDR3 is 14 residues. The CDR3 reads CASSYLQGSYEQYF. In DNA, the CDR3 is TGTGCCAGCAGTTATCTCCAGGGGTCCTACGAGCAGTACTTC.

This rearrangement joins TRBV10-3 to TRBJ2-7; D tentatively reads TRBD1 or TRBD2 (5 bases each). V was pared by 6 bases and J by 0 bases, with 15 bases between. This CDR3 spans 15 amino acids. Germline V lookup: CDR1 ENHRY, CDR2 SYGVKD. This CDR3 is CAISLGTDSSYEQYF. For the CDR3, the DNA is TGTGCCATCAGCCTCGGGACCGATAGCTCCTACGAGCAGTACTTC.

The rearrangement uses TRBV2 and TRBJ2-7; D is undetermined. The CDR3 contains 13 residues. Trimming took 4 bases from V and 3 from J, leaving 10 bases between them. CDR1 and CDR2 from the germline V gene are SNHLY and FYNNEI. This CDR3 reads CASSGEYVYEQYF. DNA for the CDR3: TGTGCCAGCAGTGGGGAATATGTCTACGAGCAGTACTTC.

This clone has a handful of counts. The chain is built from TRBV18 and TRBJ2-7; D possibly corresponds to TRBD2 (5 bases). Looked up from germline, CDR1 is KGHSH and CDR2 is LQKENI. The CDR3 has 13 amino acids. V was trimmed by 0 bases and J by 6 bases, leaving 9 bases between them. CDR3 DNA sequence: TGTGCCAGCTCACCACCAGTTACTAGCGAGCAGTACTTC. It codes for CASSPPVTSEQYF.